This T cell receptor beta chain was sequenced for a study of PD-1 blockade in classical Hodgkin lymphoma. The CDR3 is 14 amino acids. V was cut by 4 bases and J by 0 bases, with 7 bases left in between. Germline V gene lookup returns CDR1 MNHEY and CDR2 SVGAGI. Documented time point: cycle 4 day 1 (C4D1), after around six weeks of nivolumab. All patients relapsed after autologous stem cell transplantation, and brentuximab vedotin exposure varied. The assay was immunoSEQ multiplex PCR, and TCRdb's table has in-frame clones only and misses some. The sample lists roughly 30,000 clones; about four fifths were seen once.

The V gene is TRBV6-5, the J gene TRBJ2-1; D might be TRBD2 (6 bases). The sequenced sample was peripheral blood mononuclear cells (PBMCs), obtained before the fourth cycle of nivolumab. This TCR was recovered from a human donor with classical Hodgkin lymphoma. In DNA form, the CDR3 reads TGTGCCAGCAGTTCGGACTACTCCTACAATGAGCAGTTCTTC. Amino acids: CASSSDYSYNEQFF.